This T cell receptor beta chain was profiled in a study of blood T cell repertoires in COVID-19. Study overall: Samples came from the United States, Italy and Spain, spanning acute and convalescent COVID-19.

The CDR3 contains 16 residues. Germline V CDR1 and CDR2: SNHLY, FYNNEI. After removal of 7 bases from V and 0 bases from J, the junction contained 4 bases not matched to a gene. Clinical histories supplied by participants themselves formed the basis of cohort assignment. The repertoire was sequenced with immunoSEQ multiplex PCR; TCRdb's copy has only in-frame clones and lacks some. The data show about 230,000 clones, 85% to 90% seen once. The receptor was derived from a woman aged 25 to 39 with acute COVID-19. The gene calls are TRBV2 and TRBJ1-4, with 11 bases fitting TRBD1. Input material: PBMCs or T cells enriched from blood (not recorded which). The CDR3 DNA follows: TGTGCCAGCAAGGGGACAGGGGGAGCAACTAATGAAAAACTGTTTTTT. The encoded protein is CASKGTGGATNEKLFF.